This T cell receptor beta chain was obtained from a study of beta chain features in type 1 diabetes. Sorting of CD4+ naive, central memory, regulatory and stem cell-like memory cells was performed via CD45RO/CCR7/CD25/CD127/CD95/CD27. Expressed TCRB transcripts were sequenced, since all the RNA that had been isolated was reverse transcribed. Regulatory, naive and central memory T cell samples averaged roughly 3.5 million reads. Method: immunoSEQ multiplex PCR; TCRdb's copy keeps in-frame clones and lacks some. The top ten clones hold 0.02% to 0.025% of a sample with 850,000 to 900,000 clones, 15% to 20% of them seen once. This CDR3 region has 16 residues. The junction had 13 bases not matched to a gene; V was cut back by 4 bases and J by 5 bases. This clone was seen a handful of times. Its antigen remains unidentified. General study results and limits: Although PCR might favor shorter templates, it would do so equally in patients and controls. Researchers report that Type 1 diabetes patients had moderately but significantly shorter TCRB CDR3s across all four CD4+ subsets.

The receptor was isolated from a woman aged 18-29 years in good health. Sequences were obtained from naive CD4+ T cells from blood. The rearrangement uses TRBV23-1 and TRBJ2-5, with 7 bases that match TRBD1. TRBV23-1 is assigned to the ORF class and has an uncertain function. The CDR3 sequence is CASSRKYLRQGETQYF. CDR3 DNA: TGCGCCAGCAGTCGAAAATACTTGAGACAGGGCGAGACCCAGTACTTC.